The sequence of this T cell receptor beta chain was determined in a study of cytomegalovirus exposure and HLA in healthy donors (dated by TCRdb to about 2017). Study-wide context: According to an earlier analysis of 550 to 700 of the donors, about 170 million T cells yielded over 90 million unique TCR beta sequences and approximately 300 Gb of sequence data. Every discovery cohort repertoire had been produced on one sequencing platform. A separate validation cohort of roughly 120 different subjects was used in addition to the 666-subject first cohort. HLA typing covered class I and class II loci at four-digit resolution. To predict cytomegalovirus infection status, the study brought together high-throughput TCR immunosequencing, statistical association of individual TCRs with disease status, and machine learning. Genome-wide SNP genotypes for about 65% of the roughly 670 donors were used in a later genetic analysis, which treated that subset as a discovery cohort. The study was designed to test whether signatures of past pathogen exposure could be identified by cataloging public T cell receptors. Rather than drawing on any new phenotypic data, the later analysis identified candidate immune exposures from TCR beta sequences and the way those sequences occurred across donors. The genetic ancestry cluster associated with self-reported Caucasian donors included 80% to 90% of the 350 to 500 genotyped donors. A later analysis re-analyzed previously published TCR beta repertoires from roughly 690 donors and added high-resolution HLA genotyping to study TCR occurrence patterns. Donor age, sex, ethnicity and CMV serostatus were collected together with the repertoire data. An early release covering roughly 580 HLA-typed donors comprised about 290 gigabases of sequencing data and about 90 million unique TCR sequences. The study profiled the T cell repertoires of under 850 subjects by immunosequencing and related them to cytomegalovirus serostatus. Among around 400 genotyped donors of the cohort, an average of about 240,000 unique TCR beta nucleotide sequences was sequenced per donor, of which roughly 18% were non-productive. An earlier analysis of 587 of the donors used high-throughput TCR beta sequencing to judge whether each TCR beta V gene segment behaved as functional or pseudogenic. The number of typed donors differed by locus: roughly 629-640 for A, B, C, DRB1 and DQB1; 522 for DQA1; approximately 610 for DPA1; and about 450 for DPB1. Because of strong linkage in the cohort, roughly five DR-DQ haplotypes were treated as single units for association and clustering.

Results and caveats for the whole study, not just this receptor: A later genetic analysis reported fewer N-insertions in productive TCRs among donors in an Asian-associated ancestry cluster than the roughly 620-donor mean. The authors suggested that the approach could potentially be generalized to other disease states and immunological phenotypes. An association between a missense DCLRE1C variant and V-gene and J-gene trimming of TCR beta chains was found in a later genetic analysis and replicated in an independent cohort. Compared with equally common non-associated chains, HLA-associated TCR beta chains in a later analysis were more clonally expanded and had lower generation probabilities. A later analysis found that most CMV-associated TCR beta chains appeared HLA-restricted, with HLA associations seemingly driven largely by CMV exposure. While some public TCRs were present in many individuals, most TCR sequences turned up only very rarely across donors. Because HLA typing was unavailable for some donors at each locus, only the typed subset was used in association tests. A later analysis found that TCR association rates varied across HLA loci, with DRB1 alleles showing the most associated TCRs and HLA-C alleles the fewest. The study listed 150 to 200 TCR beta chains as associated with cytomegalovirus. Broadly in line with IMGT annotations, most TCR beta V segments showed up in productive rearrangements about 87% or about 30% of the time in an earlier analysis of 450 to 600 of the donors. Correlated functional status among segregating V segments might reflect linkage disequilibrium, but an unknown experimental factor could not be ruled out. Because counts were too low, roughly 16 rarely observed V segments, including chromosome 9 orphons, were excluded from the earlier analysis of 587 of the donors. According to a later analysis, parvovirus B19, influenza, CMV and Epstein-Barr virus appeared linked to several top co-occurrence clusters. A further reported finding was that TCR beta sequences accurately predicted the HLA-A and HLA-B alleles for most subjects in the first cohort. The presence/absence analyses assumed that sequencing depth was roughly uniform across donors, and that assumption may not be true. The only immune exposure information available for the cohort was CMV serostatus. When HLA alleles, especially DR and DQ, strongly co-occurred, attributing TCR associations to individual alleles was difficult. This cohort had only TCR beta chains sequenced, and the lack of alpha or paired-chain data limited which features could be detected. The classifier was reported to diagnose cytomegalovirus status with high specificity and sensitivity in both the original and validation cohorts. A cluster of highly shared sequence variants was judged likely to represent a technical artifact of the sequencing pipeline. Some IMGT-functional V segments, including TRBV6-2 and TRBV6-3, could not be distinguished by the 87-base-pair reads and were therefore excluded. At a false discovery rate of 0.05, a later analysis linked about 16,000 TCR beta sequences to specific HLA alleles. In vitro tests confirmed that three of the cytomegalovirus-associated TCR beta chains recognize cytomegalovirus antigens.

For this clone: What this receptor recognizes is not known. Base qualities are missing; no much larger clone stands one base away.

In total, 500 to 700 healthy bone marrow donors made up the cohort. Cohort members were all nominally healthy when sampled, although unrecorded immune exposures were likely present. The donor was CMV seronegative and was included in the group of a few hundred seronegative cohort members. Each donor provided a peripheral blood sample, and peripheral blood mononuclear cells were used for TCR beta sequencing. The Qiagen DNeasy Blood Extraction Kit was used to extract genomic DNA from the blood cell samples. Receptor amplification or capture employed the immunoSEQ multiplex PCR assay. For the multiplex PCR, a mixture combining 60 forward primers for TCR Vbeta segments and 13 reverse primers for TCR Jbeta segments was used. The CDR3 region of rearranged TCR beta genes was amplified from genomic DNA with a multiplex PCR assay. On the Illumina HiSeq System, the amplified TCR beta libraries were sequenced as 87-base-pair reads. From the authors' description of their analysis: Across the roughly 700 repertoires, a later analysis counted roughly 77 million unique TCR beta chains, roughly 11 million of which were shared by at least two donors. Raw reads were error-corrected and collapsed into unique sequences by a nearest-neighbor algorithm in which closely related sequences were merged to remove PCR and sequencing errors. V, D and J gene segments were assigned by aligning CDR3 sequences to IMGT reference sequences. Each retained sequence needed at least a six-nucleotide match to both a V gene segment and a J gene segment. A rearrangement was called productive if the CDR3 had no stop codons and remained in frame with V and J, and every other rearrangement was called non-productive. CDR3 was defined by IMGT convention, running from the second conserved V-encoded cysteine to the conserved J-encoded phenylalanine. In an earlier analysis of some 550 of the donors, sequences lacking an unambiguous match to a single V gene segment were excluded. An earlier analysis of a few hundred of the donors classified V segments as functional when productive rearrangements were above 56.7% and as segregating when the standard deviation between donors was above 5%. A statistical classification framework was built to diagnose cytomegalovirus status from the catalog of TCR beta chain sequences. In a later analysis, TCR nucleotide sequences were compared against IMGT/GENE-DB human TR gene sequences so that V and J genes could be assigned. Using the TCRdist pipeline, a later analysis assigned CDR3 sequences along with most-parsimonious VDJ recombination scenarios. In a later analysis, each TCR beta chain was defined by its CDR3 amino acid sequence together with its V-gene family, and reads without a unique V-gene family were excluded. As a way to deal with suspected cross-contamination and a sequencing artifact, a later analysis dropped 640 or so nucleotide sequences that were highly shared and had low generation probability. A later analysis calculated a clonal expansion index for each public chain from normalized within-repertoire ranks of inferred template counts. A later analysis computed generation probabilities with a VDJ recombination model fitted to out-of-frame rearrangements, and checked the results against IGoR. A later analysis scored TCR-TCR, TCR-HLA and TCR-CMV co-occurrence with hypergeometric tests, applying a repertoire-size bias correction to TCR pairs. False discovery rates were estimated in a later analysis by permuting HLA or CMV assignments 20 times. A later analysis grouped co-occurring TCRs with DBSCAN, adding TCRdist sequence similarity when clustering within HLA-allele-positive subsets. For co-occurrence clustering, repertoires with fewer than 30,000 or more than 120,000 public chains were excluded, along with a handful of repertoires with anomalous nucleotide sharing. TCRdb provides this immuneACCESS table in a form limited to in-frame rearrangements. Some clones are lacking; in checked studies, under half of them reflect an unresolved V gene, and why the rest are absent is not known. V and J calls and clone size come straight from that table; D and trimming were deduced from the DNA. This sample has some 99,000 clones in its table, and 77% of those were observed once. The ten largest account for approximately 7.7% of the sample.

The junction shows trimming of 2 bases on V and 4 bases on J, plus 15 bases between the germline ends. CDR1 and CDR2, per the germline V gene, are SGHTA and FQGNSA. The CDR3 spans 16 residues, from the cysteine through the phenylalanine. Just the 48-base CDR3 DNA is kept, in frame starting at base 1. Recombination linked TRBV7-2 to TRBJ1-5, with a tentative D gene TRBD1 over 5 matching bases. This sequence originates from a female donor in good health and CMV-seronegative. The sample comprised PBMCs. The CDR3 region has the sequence CASSLQAAGPNQPQHF. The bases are TGTGCCAGCAGCTTACAGGCCGCGGGACCTAATCAGCCCCAGCATTTT.